This note documents a single T cell receptor (beta chain) sequence. Its antigen is currently not known. No base-level quality is on record; no much larger clone is a single base apart. This sample was taken from a study of shared clonotypes between healthy human individuals (dated by TCRdb to the early 2020s). Some background on the complete study: The cohort comprised a couple of women and a few men aged 18 to 49 years. For each donor, CD4 naive and CD4 memory were each run on three plates, CD8 naive on two plates, and CD8 memory on one plate. To estimate repertoire size and how much clonotypes are shared between individuals, the study performed deep sequencing of blood TCR repertoires from roughly five healthy adults. To increase sequencing depth and limit assay-specific biases, different laboratories used diverse techniques to prepare libraries and sequence TCR repertoires. Between about 0.85 and 8.9 billion PBMCs per donor were obtained by leukapheresis. The full study reports these points: Even with the large sequencing depth, rarefaction of the sorted-subset datasets indicated that sequencing was incomplete. Sampling was limited to blood, and TCR repertoires in tissue likely differ from TCR repertoires in blood. Pairwise subsampling indicated that sequencing depth was expected to affect the degree of clonotype sharing among donors. Across a few donors, approximately 5% of naive CD4, 3.5% of naive CD8, 2.3% of memory CD4, and 0.4% to 0.45% of memory CD8 clonotypes were shared. Naive subsets generally had larger estimated clonotype richness than memory subsets did. Clonotypes shared by all four sorted-subset donors showed higher generation probabilities than non-shared clonotypes. The small number of donors limited the genetic and exposure-history diversity represented.

CD8 naive samples consisted of CD45RO-negative cells that were positively selected for CCR7, yielding a CD45RA+CCR7+ population without TemRA cells. Healthy HIV-negative adults with no recently reported acute infections or vaccinations were included as donors. All donors were Caucasian adults living in Nashville, Tennessee, USA. Blood was collected by leukapheresis, and PBMCs were isolated by Ficoll-Histopaque density gradient centrifugation and then cryopreserved in liquid nitrogen vapor phase. Analytical flow cytometry was used to check the purity and quantity of each magnetically sorted T cell population. Genomic DNA was isolated from every sorted fraction and measured by UV absorbance on a Nanodrop 2000c. Between the V and J ends, shortened by 5 bases and 0 bases respectively, the junction contains 14 bases. Inclusive of the bounding cysteine and phenylalanine, the CDR3 is 14 residues long. The read is trimmed to its CDR3 DNA, 42 bases read in frame from base 1. Based on the germline V gene, the CDR1 and CDR2 sequences are SQVTM and ANQGSEA.

Using the deep immunoSEQ assay, TCR CDR3 regions were amplified from genomic DNA by multiplex PCR. For each cell subset, the extracted genomic DNA was distributed evenly across all wells of several immunoSEQ 96-well plates, and each plate served as one replicate. Each replicate PCR for sorted subsets received around 200 ng genomic DNA, equal to roughly 29,000 T cell genomes. Purified libraries were measured with a Qubit 3.0 fluorometer, size-checked on a Bioanalyzer 2100, and measured again with the KAPA Library Quantification kit. Every immunoSEQ 96-well plate was sequenced on a dedicated single-read 150-cycle Illumina NextSeq 550 flow cell. As for the original processing: The immunoSEQ output contained only junctional sequences without quality scores, so filtering could not match that applied to full-length reads. Sequences were annotated with PyIR, a Python wrapper for IgBLAST v1.9, using IMGT germline references to assign V/J genes and CDR3. Reads were filtered out if the reads had weak V/J assignments (E-value above 1e-6), no CDR3, stop codons, out-of-frame junctions, or ambiguous translated residues. V3J clonotypes were defined as sequences sharing the same inferred V gene, J gene, and CDR3 amino acid sequence. To compute the percentage overlap between repertoires, the number of shared unique clonotypes was divided by the size of the smaller repertoire. Repertoire richness was assessed with RTK rarefaction, the Chao1 estimator, and Recon v2.1 estimates of unobserved clonotypes. For all TCRbeta clonotypes obtained by the gDNA method from a few donors, generation probabilities were computed with OLGA. TCRdb's version of the immuneACCESS table is confined to in-frame rearrangements and falls short of the full clone set. An unresolved V gene accounts for under half of the shortfall where checked; the remainder is of unknown origin. V and J calls and clone size follow that table, whereas D and trimming were derived from the DNA. Across this sample there are about 2.2 million clones, with roughly 95% seen only once. In total, the top ten clones hold 1.5% to 2% of the sample.

Sequenced: naive CD8+ T cells from PBMCs. The cell subset or site label here, explained by the study, means: CD45RA+CCR7+. The chain uses TRBV29-1 and TRBJ2-7; the D gene cannot be resolved beyond TRBD1 or TRBD2, each matching 5 bases. This receptor was obtained from a man aged 18 to 30 in good health. Some clones in this sample may be carry-over from other donors' samples. The nucleotide sequence is TGCAGCGTTTCCGGGACGCATGACTCCTACGAGCAGTACTTC. Its protein reads: CSVSGTHDSYEQYF.